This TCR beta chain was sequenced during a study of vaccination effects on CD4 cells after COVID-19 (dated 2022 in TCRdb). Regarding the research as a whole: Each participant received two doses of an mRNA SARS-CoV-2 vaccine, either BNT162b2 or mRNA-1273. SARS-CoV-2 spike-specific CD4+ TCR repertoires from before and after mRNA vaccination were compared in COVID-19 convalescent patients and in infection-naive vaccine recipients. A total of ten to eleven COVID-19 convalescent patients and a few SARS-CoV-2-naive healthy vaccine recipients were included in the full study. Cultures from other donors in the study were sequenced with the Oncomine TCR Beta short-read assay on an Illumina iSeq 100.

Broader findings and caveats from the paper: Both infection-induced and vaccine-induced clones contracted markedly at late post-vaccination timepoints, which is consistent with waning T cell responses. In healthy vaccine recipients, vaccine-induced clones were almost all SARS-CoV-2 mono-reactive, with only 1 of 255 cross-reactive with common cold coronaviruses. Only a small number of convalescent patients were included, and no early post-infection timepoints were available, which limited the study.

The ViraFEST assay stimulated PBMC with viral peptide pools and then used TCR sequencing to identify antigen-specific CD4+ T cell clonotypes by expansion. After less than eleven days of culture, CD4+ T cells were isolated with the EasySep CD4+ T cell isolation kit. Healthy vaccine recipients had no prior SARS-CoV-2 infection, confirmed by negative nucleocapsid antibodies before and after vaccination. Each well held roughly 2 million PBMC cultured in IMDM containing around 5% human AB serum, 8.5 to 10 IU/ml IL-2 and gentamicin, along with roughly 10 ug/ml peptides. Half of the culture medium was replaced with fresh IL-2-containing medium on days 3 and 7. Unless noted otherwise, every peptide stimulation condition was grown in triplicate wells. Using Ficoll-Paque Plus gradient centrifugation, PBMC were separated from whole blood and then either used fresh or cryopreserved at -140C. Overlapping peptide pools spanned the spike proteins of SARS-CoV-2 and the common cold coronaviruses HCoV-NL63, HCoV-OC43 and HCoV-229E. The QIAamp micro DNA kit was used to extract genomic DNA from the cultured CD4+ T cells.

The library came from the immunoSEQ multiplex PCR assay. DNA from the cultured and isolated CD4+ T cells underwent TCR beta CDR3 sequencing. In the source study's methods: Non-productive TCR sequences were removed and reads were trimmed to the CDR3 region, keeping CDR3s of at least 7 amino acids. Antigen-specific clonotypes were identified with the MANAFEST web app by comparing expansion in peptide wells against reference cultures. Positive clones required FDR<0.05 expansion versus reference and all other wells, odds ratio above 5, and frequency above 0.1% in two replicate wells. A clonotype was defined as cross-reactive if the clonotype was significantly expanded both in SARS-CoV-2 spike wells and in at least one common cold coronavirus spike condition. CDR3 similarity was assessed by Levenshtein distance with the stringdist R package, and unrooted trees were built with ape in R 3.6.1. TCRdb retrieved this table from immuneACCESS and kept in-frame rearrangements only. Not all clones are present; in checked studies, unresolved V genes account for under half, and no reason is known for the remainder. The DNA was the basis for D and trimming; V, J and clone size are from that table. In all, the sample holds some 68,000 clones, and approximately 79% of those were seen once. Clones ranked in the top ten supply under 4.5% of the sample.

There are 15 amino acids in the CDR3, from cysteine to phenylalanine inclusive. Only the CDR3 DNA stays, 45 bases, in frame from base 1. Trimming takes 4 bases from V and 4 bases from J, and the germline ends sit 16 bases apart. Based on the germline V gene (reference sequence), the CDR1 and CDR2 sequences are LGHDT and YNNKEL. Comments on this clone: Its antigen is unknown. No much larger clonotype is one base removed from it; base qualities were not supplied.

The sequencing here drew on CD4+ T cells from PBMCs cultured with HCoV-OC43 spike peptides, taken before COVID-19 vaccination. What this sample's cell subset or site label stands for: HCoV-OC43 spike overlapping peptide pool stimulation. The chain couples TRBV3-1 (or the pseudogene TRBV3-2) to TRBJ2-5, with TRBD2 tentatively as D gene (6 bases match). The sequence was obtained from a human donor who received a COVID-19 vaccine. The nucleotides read TGTGCCAGCAGCCCCACCCGGACTATCCTAGAGACCCAGTACTTC. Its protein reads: CASSPTRTILETQYF.